These 14 T cell receptor beta chains came from one sample sequenced in a study of T cells after yellow fever vaccination. TCRdb fed the 5' RACE reads into MiXCR, producing one record per CDR3 protein. The data hold 150,000 to 200,000 distinct CDR3 sequences, with about 6.2% observed a single time. The material sequenced was CD4+ T cells sorted from PBMCs, taken on the day of the first yellow fever vaccination. These receptors were obtained from a man younger than 30 who received the YFV17D yellow fever vaccine.

This clonotype showed up just a few times. The chain joins TRBV5-4 to TRBJ1-3; D is undetermined. Per germline, CDR1 SGHNT and CDR2 YYREEE (reference sequence). Trimming pared 0 bases from V and 0 bases from J, leaving 7 bases between. This CDR3 spans 15 amino acids. This CDR3 reads CASSLGPSSGNTIYF. CDR3 DNA: TGTGCCAGCAGCTTGGGGCCGTCCTCTGGAAACACCATATATTTT.

This clonotype was detected a few times. The gene calls are TRBV5-4 and TRBJ2-2; D remains unclear. Trimming pared 7 bases from V and 4 bases from J, leaving 11 bases between. Looked up from germline, CDR1 is SGHNT and CDR2 is YYREEE (reference sequence). The CDR3 totals 13 residues. This CDR3 is CASLSSSTGELFF. The CDR3 region has the DNA TGTGCCAGCCTCAGTTCGAGCACCGGGGAGCTGTTTTTT.

This clonotype was found a few times. The CDR3 DNA follows: TGTGCCAGCAGTCGGAGGGGGTCAACATTAGATACGCAGTATTTT. Its protein is CASSRRGSTLDTQYF. This sequence joins TRBV7-2 and TRBJ2-3; D tentatively fits TRBD1 or TRBD2 (6 bases each). The V end lost 6 bases, the J end lost 5 bases, and 18 bases lay between the germline ends. The CDR3 sequence is 15 residues long. From germline, CDR1 is SGHTA and CDR2 FQGNSA.

This clonotype has a handful of counts. The chain is built from TRBV13 and TRBJ2-7; 9 bases match TRBD2. The CDR3 spans 14 residues. Germline CDR1 is PRHDT and CDR2 is FYEKMQ (reference sequence). V lost 5 bases, J lost 4 bases, and 6 bases stayed unmatched. CDR3 protein: CASSRSGGNYEQYF. The CDR3 DNA reads as TGTGCCAGCAGCCGTAGCGGGGGAAATTACGAGCAGTACTTC. The variable domain in full, completed from reference TRBV13 and TRBJ2-7, reads AAGVIQSPRHLIKEKRETATLKCYPIPRHDTVYWYQQGPGQDPQFLISFYEKMQSDKGSIPDRFSAQQFSDYHSELNMSSLELGDSALYFCASSRSGGNYEQYFGPGTRLTVT.

Remarks on this clonotype: With a much larger clone just one base away, this may be a read error. The chain employs TRBV5-1 and TRBJ2-7, with D possibly being TRBD1 (5 bases). The CDR3 covers 15 residues. Germline V CDR1 and CDR2: SGHRS, YFSETQ. The V and J ends lost 0 bases and 5 bases respectively, with 15 bases between them. The CDR3 loop reads CASSLDQKGIDEQYF. In nucleotides, the CDR3 is TGCGCCAGCAGCTTGGATCAAAAGGGGATAGACGAGCAGTACTTC.

This clonotype was detected many times. V is TRBV5-1 and J is TRBJ1-2; 8 bases fit TRBD1. The CDR3 consists of 14 residues. Germline trimming cut 0 bases from V and 3 bases from J; bases unmatched to any gene: 1. Per germline, CDR1 SGHRS and CDR2 YFSETQ. The CDR3 spells CASSLETGDYGYTF. In DNA form, the CDR3 reads TGCGCCAGCAGCTTGGAGACAGGGGACTATGGCTACACCTTC.

This clonotype was found many times. The V gene is TRBV5-1, the J gene TRBJ2-1; 9 bases fit TRBD1. CDR3 length: 14 residues. The trim removed 3 bases at V and 5 bases at J, leaving 3 bases unmatched. CDR1 and CDR2 (germline): SGHRS, YFSETQ. CDR3 in amino acids: CASSSGTGNNEQFF. DNA for the CDR3: TGCGCCAGCAGCTCCGGGACAGGGAACAATGAGCAGTTCTTC. Full variable domain (rest looked up from reference TRBV5-1 and TRBJ2-1): KAGVTQTPRYLIKTRGQQVTLSCSPISGHRSVSWYQQTPGQGLQFLFEYFSETQRNKGNFPGRFSGRQFSNSRSEMNVSTLELGDSALYLCASSSGTGNNEQFFGPGTRLTVL.

This clonotype was counted between two and nine times. This chain connects TRBV4-3 to TRBJ1-3; no clear D. Germline CDR1 is LGHNA and CDR2 is YSLEER. V lost 4 bases, J lost 8 bases, and 15 bases lay in between. The CDR3 has 14 residues. This chain's CDR3 is CASSPDGFVDTIYF. As DNA, the CDR3 is TGCGCCAGCAGCCCAGACGGGTTCGTCGACACCATATATTTT.

The chain employs TRBV9 and TRBJ1-1; 9 positions agree with TRBD1. CDR3 length: 16 amino acids. With 0 bases clipped from V and 4 bases from J, the junction kept 7 bases outside the gene matches. Germline CDR1 and CDR2: SGDLS and YYNGEE. In DNA, the CDR3 is TGTGCCAGCAGCGTAGGGGTCGGGACAGGGAGCACTGAAGCTTTCTTT. Translating gives CASSVGVGTGSTEAFF. Combining the CDR3 with reference TRBV9 and TRBJ1-1 gives the whole variable domain DSGVTQTPKHLITATGQRVTLRCSPRSGDLSVYWYQQSLDQGLQFLIQYYNGEERAKGNILERFSAQQFPDLHSELNLSSLELGDSALYFCASSVGVGTGSTEAFFGQGTRLTVV.

This clonotype was seen a few times. V usage is TRBV5-4 and J usage is TRBJ1-2; 7 nucleotides align to TRBD1. Trimming took 1 base from V and 8 from J; bases not matched to a gene: 5. The CDR3 has 13 amino acids. CDR1 is SGHNT, CDR2 YYREEE, per germline (reference sequence). The CDR3 DNA is TGTGCCAGCAGCTTGAGGACAGGATCAGGCTACACCTTC. Translating gives CASSLRTGSGYTF.

This clonotype was seen many times. This sequence joins TRBV5-6 and TRBJ2-7; either TRBD1 or TRBD2 may fit D (6 bases each). This CDR3 spans 14 amino acids. V was pared by 0 bases and J by 2 bases, with 9 bases between. Germline V gene data show CDR1 as SGHDT and CDR2 as YYEEEE. CDR3 loop: CASSLERGAYEQYF. The CDR3 bases are TGTGCCAGCAGCTTGGAAAGGGGGGCCTACGAGCAGTACTTC.

The V gene is TRBV5-6, the J gene TRBJ2-2; D is perhaps TRBD1 (6 bases). V lost 8 bases and J lost 0, with 20 bases in between. From germline, CDR1 is SGHDT and CDR2 YYEEEE. This CDR3 region has 17 residues. CDR3 DNA sequence: TGTGCCAGGGGCCCAGGGGCGACGTCTACGAACACCGGGGAGCTGTTTTTT. Translated, it gives CARGPGATSTNTGELFF.

V gene TRBV12-3 or TRBV12-4 combines with J gene TRBJ1-1; 7 nucleotides match TRBD1. The CDR3 loop spans 15 amino acids. Germline trimming cut 6 bases from V and 4 bases from J; bases unmatched to any gene: 11. CDR3 sequence (DNA): TGTGCCAGCAGCGAACAGGGGAGGGGTGGCACTGAAGCTTTCTTT. Translation: CASSEQGRGGTEAFF.

This clonotype was seen many times. This chain links TRBV5-1 with TRBJ1-4, with 7 bases matching TRBD1. The J segment lost 8 bases and the V segment lost 5 bases, leaving 9 bases of the junction unmatched. Per the germline V gene, CDR1 is SGHRS and CDR2 is YFSETQ. This CDR3 region has 14 residues. The CDR3 loop is CASRTGTALEKLFF. For the CDR3, the DNA is TGCGCCAGCAGGACCGGGACAGCGCTCGAAAAACTGTTTTTT.